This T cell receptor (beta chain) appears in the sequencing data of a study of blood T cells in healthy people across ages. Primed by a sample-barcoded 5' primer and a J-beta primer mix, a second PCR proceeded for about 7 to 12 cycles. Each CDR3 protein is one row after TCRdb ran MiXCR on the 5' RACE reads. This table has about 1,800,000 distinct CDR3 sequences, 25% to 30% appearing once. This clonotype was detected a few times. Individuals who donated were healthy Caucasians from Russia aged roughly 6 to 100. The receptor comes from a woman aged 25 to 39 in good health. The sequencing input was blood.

CDR3 DNA: TGTGCCAGCAATCCTCGGGGACAGGGACTCTCACCCCTCCACTTT. Translation gives CASNPRGQGLSPLHF. The rearrangement joins TRBV6-5 to TRBJ1-6; TRBD1 matches at 9 bases. This CDR3 is 15 amino acids long. Germline CDR1 and CDR2: MNHEY and SVGAGI. The ends lost 7 bases at V and 10 bases at J; junction bases unmatched: 11.